The following is a T cell receptor beta chain sequence with its context. The ends lost 6 bases at V and 0 bases at J; junction bases unmatched: 2. The CDR3 is 13 amino acids. From germline, CDR1 is SEHNR and CDR2 FQNEAQ (reference sequence). These data belong to a study of blood T cell repertoires in COVID-19. Using immunoSEQ multiplex PCR, the repertoire was profiled, and TCRdb retains in-frame clones only, with some absent. The sample has about 200,000 clones, 65% to 85% seen once. This receptor was identified in a man aged 35 to 55 with acute or convalescent COVID-19. The V call is TRBV7-9, the J call TRBJ2-7; TRBD2 aligns across 7 bases. Sequencing was carried out using peripheral blood. CDR3 nucleotide sequence: TGTGCCAGCAGAACGGGGGGCTCCTACGAGCAGTACTTC. This gives the protein CASRTGGSYEQYF.